This entry lists 26 T cell receptor beta chains sequenced from one sample in a study of blood T cell repertoires in COVID-19. Clones were read by immunoSEQ multiplex PCR, and TCRdb kept only the in-frame ones, dropping some. Altogether a few hundred thousand clones are present, about 90% being singletons, with the ten largest covering roughly 2.8%. What was sequenced was PBMCs or T cells enriched from blood (not recorded which). The source of these receptors is a woman in her fifties or sixties who had been exposed to COVID-19.

The chain uses TRBV5-5 and TRBJ2-7; the D gene is possibly TRBD1 (6 bases). Germline CDR1 SGHKS, CDR2 YYEKEE (reference sequence). The CDR3 loop spans 15 amino acids. V was pared by 0 bases and J by 3 bases, with 13 bases between. The CDR3 here is CASSLVGASYYEQYF. In nucleotides, the CDR3 is TGTGCCAGCAGCTTGGTGGGGGCGTCTTACTACGAGCAGTACTTC.

The gene calls are TRBV15 and TRBJ2-7; 12 nucleotides match TRBD1. This CDR3 has 15 amino acids. J gave up 7 bases and V 3 bases, and 7 bases lay outside the gene matches. Germline CDR1 reads LNHNV; CDR2 reads YYDKDF (reference sequence). CDR3 sequence (DNA): TGTGCCACCAGCAGGACGGGACAGGGGGCAGGTGAGCAGTACTTC. Amino acid sequence: CATSRTGQGAGEQYF.

This chain uses TRBV2 with TRBJ2-2; a weak D match, TRBD2 (6 bases). This CDR3 spans 12 amino acids. Trimming took 11 bases from V and 6 from J, leaving 13 bases between them. The germline V gene encodes CDR1 SNHLY and CDR2 FYNNEI. CDR3 protein: CASWWGAGELFF. The CDR3 DNA is TGTGCCTCTTGGTGGGGGGCCGGGGAGCTGTTTTTT.

The rearrangement joins TRBV6-5 to TRBJ2-5; 11 bases map to TRBD2. This CDR3 has 15 residues. Losses at the gene ends were 7 bases for V and 1 base for J; bases not matched to a gene: 5. Germline assignment: CDR1 MNHEY and CDR2 SVGAGI. The CDR3 protein is CASTKGLAAQETQYF. CDR3 in DNA: TGTGCCAGCACGAAGGGACTAGCGGCCCAAGAGACCCAGTACTTC.

The chain has TRBV6-5 and TRBJ1-2, with 11 bases matching TRBD1. Trimming cost V 0 bases and J 7 bases; bases outside gene matches: 4. Germline V CDR1 and CDR2: MNHEY, SVGAGI. The CDR3 is made up of 15 amino acids. CDR3 protein: CASSYSGQGGFGYTF. DNA for the CDR3: TGTGCCAGCAGTTACTCGGGACAGGGGGGATTTGGCTACACCTTC.

The V and J genes are TRBV30 and TRBJ1-2; 7 positions agree with TRBD1. The CDR3 runs 13 residues. J was trimmed by 8 bases and V by 0 bases; bases with no gene match: 6. From germline, CDR1 is GTSNPN and CDR2 SVGIG (reference sequence). This CDR3 is CAWSVQRTGGYTF. DNA of the CDR3: TGTGCCTGGAGTGTTCAGAGGACAGGCGGCTACACCTTC.

The gene calls are TRBV6-2 or TRBV6-3 and TRBJ2-7; possible D gene TRBD2, 5 bases. This CDR3 contains 13 residues. Trimming cost V 2 bases and J 4 bases, with 9 bases left between them. Germline V CDR1 and CDR2: MNHEY, SVGEGT. The CDR3 loop reads CASSYTPGYEQYF. The CDR3 bases are TGTGCCAGCAGTTACACTCCGGGGTACGAGCAGTACTTC.

The chain has TRBV4-2 and TRBJ2-5, with 9 bases identical to TRBD2. Germline assignment: CDR1 LGHNA and CDR2 YNFKEQ. The CDR3 consists of 17 residues. The trim removed 0 bases at V and 2 bases at J, leaving 7 bases unmatched. The CDR3 protein is CASSQDVTSGLQETQYF. CDR3 DNA: TGTGCCAGCAGCCAAGATGTGACTAGCGGATTGCAAGAGACCCAGTACTTC.

The rearrangement uses TRBV11-1 and TRBJ2-2, with TRBD1 matching over 8 bases. The V gene's germline CDR1 is SGHAT and CDR2 FQDESV (reference sequence). This CDR3 is built from 16 residues. V gave up 2 bases and J gave up 4 bases; unmatched junction bases: 6. This CDR3 is CASSLRSGGGTGELFF. The CDR3 coding sequence is TGTGCCAGCAGCTTAAGGTCAGGGGGCGGCACCGGGGAGCTGTTTTTT.

This clone was seen a few times. The rearrangement joins TRBV7-6 to TRBJ2-7, with TRBD1 matching 7 bases. The CDR3 has 17 amino acids. Germline V gene data show CDR1 as SGHVS and CDR2 as FNYEAQ. The ends lost 6 bases at V and 1 base at J; junction bases unmatched: 15. The CDR3 loop reads CASRQESGAGGSYEQYF. The CDR3 nucleotides read TGTGCCAGCAGACAAGAGAGCGGCGCAGGGGGTTCCTACGAGCAGTACTTC.

The chain links TRBV2 to TRBJ2-2; 8 nucleotides line up with TRBD2. With V trimmed by 2 bases and J by 4 bases, 9 bases remained unmatched. The CDR3 runs 17 residues. Germline CDR1 and CDR2: SNHLY and FYNNEI. The CDR3 DNA reads TGTGCCAGCAGTGAAAGCCAGCGGGGGTGGGGCACCGGGGAGCTGTTTTTT. Its protein product is CASSESQRGWGTGELFF.

The chain couples TRBV28 to TRBJ2-7, with D unclear. The V gene lost 5 bases and the J gene lost 7 bases, with 12 bases spanning the gap. This CDR3 comprises 12 residues. Germline V gene data show CDR1 as MDHEN and CDR2 as SYDVKM. The CDR3 region is CASSPGPREQYF. Written as DNA, the CDR3 is TGTGCCAGCAGTCCCGGCCCGAGGGAGCAGTACTTC.

The V gene is TRBV5-1, the J gene TRBJ2-7, with TRBD1 matching 10 bases. The CDR3 covers 15 residues. CDR1 SGHRS and CDR2 YFSETQ come from the germline V gene. V lost 3 bases, J lost 2 bases, and 5 bases stayed unmatched. The CDR3: CASSSGTGVPYEQYF. The CDR3 DNA sequence: TGCGCCAGCAGCTCTGGGACAGGGGTTCCCTACGAGCAGTACTTC.

A note on this clone: A junction end diverges from the germline sequence, so it may reflect a read error. V usage is TRBV30 and J usage is TRBJ1-5; D gene unclear. The CDR3 contains 12 residues. CDR1 and CDR2 from the germline V gene are GTSNPN and SVGIG (reference sequence). As DNA, the CDR3 is TGCCCGGCAGACTATAGCAATCAGCCCCAGCATTTT. It encodes CPADYSNQPQHF.

The chain employs TRBV28 and TRBJ2-7; 12 bases align to TRBD2. Germline trimming cut 8 bases from V and 3 bases from J; bases unmatched to any gene: 5. Germline V lookup: CDR1 MDHEN, CDR2 SYDVKM. The CDR3 has 14 residues. The CDR3 reads CASLAGGPGYEQYF. CDR3 DNA sequence: TGTGCCAGCCTAGCGGGGGGGCCTGGCTACGAGCAGTACTTC.

The CDR3, as DNA: TGTGCCAGCAGTCGACATCTACAGGGGGCGGGCTATGGCTACACCTTC. As protein: CASSRHLQGAGYGYTF. The chain has TRBV6-6 and TRBJ1-2; TRBD1 aligns across 9 bases. V was pared by 5 bases and J by 4 bases, with 11 bases of the junction left unmatched. The CDR3 sequence is 16 residues long. The germline V gene has CDR1 MNHNY and CDR2 SVGAGI (reference sequence).

This chain links TRBV29-1 with TRBJ1-1; TRBD1 aligns across 11 bases. This CDR3 has 13 amino acids. Germline assignment: CDR1 SQVTM and CDR2 ANQGSEA. The ends lost 5 bases at V and 3 bases at J; junction bases unmatched: 2. The CDR3 region is CSVWTGGDTEAFF. CDR3 in DNA: TGCAGCGTTTGGACAGGGGGCGACACTGAAGCTTTCTTT.

The rearrangement uses TRBV5-5 and TRBJ2-7; 8 bases match TRBD1. Germline CDR1 and CDR2: SGHKS and YYEKEE (reference sequence). V dropped 2 bases and J dropped 6; count of bases not matched to a gene: 7. This CDR3 has 14 residues. The CDR3 sequence: CASSFGRGLLEQYF. In DNA form, the CDR3 reads TGTGCCAGCAGCTTCGGCAGGGGGCTCCTCGAGCAGTACTTC.

The chain has TRBV6-5 and TRBJ1-6; 8 positions match TRBD1. The V gene end was trimmed by 6 bases and the J gene end by 9 bases; junction bases not matched to a gene: 7. This CDR3 contains 14 residues. CDR1 is MNHEY and CDR2 is SVGAGI in the germline V gene. Here the CDR3 DNA reads TGTGCCAGCAGCCTGGACAGGGTGACTTCACCCCTCCACTTT. Translation gives CASSLDRVTSPLHF.

The chain has TRBV4-1 and TRBJ2-5; possible D gene TRBD2, 5 bases. Deletions cut 0 bases from V and 5 bases from J, with 16 bases between. Germline V gives CDR1 MGHRA, CDR2 YSYEKL. This CDR3 spans 16 amino acids. The CDR3 loop reads CASSQELSGLWETQYF. CDR3 nucleotides: TGCGCCAGCAGCCAAGAACTCTCAGGACTTTGGGAGACCCAGTACTTC.

J is TRBJ2-3 and V is TRBV4-2, with 9 positions matching TRBD2. This CDR3 has 17 amino acids. Germline assignment: CDR1 LGHNA and CDR2 YNFKEQ. V was pared by 0 bases and J by 2 bases, with 6 bases of the junction left unmatched. The CDR3 protein is CASSQDQTSGTTDTQYF. For the CDR3, the DNA is TGTGCCAGCAGCCAAGACCAGACTAGCGGAACCACAGATACGCAGTATTTT.

This clone was counted a few times. V and J are TRBV28 and TRBJ2-7; TRBD1 matches at 10 bases. V lost 7 bases to trimming and J lost 6 bases; unmatched junction nucleotides: 12. This CDR3 is 15 amino acids long. CDR1 and CDR2 (germline): MDHEN, SYDVKM. The CDR3 nucleotides read TGTGCCAGCACCCCCCATCGGGACAGGGGTCTCGAGCAGTACTTC. This translates into CASTPHRDRGLEQYF.

This sequence joins TRBV6-5 and TRBJ1-2, with D tentatively TRBD1 (5 bases). The CDR3 has 15 residues. The V gene lost 8 bases and the J gene lost 5 bases, with 21 bases spanning the gap. CDR1 and CDR2 from the germline V gene are MNHEY and SVGAGI. The DNA for the CDR3 is TGTGCCAGCCAACCCACAGGACCGCTGGGTTATGGCTACACCTTC. As protein: CASQPTGPLGYGYTF.

The rearrangement links TRBV7-9 to TRBJ2-3; possibly TRBD1 for D (6 bases). With 5 bases removed from V and 4 bases from J, the gap between germline ends came to 13 bases. CDR3 length: 14 amino acids. Germline assignment: CDR1 SEHNR and CDR2 FQNEAQ (reference sequence). This chain's CDR3 is CASSTSQGSDTQYF. The CDR3 DNA is TGTGCCAGCAGCACCTCACAGGGTTCAGATACGCAGTATTTT.

This clone has just one count. The V and J genes are TRBV7-2 and TRBJ1-4; 8 bases align to TRBD1. Unmatched junction bases numbered 7, after V lost 6 bases and J lost 7 bases. Germline V gene sequence: CDR1 SGHTA, CDR2 FQGNSA. The CDR3 totals 14 residues. The CDR3, as DNA: TGTGCCAGCAGGCGCACAGGGGGTAGTGAAAAACTGTTTTTT. Translation: CASRRTGGSEKLFF.

This chain connects TRBV19 to TRBJ2-3, with no clear D. The CDR3 has 12 residues. The V end was cut by 5 bases, the J end by 0 bases, with 3 bases between. Germline loops: CDR1 LNHDA, CDR2 SQIVND (reference sequence). The CDR3 here is CASSVSTDTQYF. The CDR3 DNA follows: TGTGCCAGTAGTGTAAGCACAGATACGCAGTATTTT. The variable domain in full, with the rest retrieved from reference TRBV19 and TRBJ2-3, is DGGITQSPKYLFRKEGQNVTLSCEQNLNHDAMYWYRQDPGQGLRLIYYSQIVNDFQKGDIAEGYSVSREKKESFPLTVTSAQKNPTAFYLCASSVSTDTQYFGPGTRLTVL.